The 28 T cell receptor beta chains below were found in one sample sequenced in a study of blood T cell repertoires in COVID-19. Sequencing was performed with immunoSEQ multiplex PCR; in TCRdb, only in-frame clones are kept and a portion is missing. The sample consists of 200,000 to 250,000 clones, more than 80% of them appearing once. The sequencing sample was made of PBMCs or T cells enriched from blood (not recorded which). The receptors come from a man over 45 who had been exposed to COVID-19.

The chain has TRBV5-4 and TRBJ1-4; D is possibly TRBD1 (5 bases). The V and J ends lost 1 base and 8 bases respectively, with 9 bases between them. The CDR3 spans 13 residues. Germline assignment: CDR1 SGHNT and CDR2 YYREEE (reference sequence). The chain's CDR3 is CASSLQGEEKLFF. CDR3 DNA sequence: TGTGCCAGCAGCTTGCAGGGTGAAGAAAAACTGTTTTTT.

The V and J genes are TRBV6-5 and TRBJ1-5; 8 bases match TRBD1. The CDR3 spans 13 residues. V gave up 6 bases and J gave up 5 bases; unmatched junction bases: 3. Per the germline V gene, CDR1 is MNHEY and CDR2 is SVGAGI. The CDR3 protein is CASRVQGDQPQHF. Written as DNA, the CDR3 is TGTGCCAGCAGGGTACAGGGGGATCAGCCCCAGCATTTT.

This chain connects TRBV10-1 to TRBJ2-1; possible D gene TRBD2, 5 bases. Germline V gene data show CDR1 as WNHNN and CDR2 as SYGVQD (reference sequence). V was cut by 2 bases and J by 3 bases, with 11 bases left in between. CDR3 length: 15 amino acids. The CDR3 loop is CASSEGSGDYNEQFF. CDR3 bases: TGCGCCAGCAGTGAGGGCAGCGGAGACTACAATGAGCAGTTCTTC.

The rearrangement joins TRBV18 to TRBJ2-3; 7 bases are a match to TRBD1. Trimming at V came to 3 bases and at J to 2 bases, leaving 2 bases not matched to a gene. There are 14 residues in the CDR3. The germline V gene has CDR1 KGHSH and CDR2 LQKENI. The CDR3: CASSPGQTTDTQYF. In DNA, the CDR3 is TGTGCCAGCTCACCGGGACAGACCACAGATACGCAGTATTTT.

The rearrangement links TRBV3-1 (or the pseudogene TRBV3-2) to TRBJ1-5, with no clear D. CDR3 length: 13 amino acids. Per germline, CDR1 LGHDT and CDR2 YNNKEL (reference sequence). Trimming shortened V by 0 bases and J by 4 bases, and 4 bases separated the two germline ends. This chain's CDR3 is CASSQDRNQPQHF. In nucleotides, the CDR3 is TGTGCCAGCAGCCAAGACAGAAATCAGCCCCAGCATTTT.

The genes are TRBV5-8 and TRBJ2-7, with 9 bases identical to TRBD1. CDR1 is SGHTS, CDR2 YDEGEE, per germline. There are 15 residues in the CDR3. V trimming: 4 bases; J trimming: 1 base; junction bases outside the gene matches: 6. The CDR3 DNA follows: TGTGCCAGCAGCCCCGACAGGGGGGAATCCTACGAGCAGTACGTC. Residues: CASSPDRGESYEQYV.

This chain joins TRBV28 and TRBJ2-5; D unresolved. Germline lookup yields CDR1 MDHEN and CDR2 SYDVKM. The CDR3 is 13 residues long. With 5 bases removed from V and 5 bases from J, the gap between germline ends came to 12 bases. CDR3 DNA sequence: TGTGCCAGCAGTGATTCAATCGCGGAGACCCAGTACTTC. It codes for CASSDSIAETQYF.

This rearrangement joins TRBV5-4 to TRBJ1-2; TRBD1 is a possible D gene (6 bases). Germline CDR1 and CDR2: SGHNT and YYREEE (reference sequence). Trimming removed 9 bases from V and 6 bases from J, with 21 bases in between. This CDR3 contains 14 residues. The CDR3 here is CANSYAGVSNGYTF. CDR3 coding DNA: TGTGCCAACTCATACGCAGGGGTTAGCAATGGCTACACCTTC.

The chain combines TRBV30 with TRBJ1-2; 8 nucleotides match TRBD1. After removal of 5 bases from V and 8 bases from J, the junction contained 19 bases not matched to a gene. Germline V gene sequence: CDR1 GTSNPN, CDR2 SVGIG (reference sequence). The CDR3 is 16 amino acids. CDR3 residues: CAWGRSQDRERYGYTF. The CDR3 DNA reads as TGTGCCTGGGGGAGGTCTCAGGACAGGGAACGGTACGGCTACACCTTC.

This CDR3 is CATRTTDNSPLHF. Here the CDR3 DNA reads TGTGCCACCAGAACGACAGATAATTCACCCCTCCACTTT. The chain recombines TRBV15 with TRBJ1-6, with TRBD1 as a possible D gene (5 bases). Germline loops: CDR1 LNHNV, CDR2 YYDKDF (reference sequence). The CDR3 consists of 13 residues. V was trimmed by 6 bases and J by 5 bases, leaving 8 bases between them.

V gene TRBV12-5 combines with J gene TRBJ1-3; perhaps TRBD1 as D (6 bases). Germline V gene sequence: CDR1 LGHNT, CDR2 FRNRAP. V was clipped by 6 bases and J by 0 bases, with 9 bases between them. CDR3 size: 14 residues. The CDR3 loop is CASGRGHSGNTIYF. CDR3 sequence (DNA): TGTGCTAGTGGAAGGGGACACTCTGGAAACACCATATATTTT.

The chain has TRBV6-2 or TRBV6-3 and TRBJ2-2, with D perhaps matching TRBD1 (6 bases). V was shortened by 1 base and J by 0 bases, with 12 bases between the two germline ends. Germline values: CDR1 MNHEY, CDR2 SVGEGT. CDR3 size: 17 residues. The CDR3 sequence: CASSYLGGRANTGELFF. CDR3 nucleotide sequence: TGTGCCAGCAGTTACTTAGGGGGACGCGCGAACACCGGGGAGCTGTTTTTT.

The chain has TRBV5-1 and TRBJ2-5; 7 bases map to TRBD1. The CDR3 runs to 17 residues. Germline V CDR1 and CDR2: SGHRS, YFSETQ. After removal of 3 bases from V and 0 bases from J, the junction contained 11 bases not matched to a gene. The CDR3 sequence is CASSSYIIGTDQETQYF. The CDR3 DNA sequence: TGCGCCAGCAGCTCCTACATTATCGGGACAGACCAAGAGACCCAGTACTTC.

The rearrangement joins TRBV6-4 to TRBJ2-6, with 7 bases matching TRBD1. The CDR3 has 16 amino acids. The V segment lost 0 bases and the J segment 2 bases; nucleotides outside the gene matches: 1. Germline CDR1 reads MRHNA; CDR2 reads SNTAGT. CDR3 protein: CASSDSGGAGANVLTF. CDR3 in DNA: TGTGCCAGCAGTGACTCAGGGGGCGCTGGGGCCAACGTCCTGACTTTC.

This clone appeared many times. DNA of the CDR3: TGTGCCAGCAGCACACAGGGCGTACCCTACGAGCAGTACTTC. It encodes CASSTQGVPYEQYF. The rearrangement joins TRBV9 to TRBJ2-7; a weak D match, TRBD1 (6 bases). Trimming pared 4 bases from V and 2 bases from J, leaving 13 bases between. Germline V gene data show CDR1 as SGDLS and CDR2 as YYNGEE. CDR3 length equals 14 residues.

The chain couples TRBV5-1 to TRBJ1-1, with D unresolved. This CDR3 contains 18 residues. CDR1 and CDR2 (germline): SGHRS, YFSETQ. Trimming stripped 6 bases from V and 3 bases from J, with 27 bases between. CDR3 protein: CASTVGEGGRLWDTEAFF. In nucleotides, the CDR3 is TGCGCCAGCACAGTGGGTGAGGGAGGGCGGTTATGGGACACTGAAGCTTTCTTT.

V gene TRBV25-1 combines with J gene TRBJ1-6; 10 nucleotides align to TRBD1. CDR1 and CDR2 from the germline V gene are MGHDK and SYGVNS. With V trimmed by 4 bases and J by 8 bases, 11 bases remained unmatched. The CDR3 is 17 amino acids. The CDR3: CASSAVPGQGSDSPLHF. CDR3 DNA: TGTGCCAGCAGTGCGGTCCCGGGACAGGGGTCGGATTCACCCCTCCACTTT.

CDR3 in amino acids: CASSIQGANTEAFF. DNA of the CDR3: TGCGCCAGCAGCATACAGGGGGCTAACACTGAAGCTTTCTTT. The rearrangement links TRBV5-1 to TRBJ1-1, with 9 bases that match TRBD1. The CDR3 consists of 14 residues. Germline CDR1 reads SGHRS; CDR2 reads YFSETQ. Trimming cost V 4 bases and J 2 bases; bases outside gene matches: 3.

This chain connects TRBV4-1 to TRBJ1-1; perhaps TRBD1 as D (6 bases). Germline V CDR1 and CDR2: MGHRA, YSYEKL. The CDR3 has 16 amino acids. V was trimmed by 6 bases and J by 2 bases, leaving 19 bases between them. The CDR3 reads CASRNHQGRLNTEAFF. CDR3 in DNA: TGCGCCAGCAGGAACCATCAGGGGCGCCTCAACACTGAAGCTTTCTTT.

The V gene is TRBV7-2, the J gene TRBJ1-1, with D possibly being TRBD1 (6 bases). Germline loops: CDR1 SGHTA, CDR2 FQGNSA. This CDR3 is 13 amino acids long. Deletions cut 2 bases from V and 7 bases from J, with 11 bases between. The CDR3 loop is CASSLSGALEAFF. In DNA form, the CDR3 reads TGTGCCAGCAGCTTATCAGGGGCCCTTGAAGCTTTCTTT.

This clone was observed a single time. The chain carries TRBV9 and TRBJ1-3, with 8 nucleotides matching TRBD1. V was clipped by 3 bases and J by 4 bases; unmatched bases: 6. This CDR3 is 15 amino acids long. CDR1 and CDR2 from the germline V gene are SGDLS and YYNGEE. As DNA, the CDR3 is TGTGCCAGCAGCGGATTCAGGGGGCAGGGAAACACCATATATTTT. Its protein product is CASSGFRGQGNTIYF.

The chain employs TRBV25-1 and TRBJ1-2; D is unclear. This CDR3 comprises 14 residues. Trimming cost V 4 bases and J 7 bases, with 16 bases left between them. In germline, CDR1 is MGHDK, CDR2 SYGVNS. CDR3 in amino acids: CASSVQAGSAGYTF. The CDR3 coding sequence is TGTGCCAGCAGTGTGCAGGCGGGGTCCGCTGGCTACACCTTC.

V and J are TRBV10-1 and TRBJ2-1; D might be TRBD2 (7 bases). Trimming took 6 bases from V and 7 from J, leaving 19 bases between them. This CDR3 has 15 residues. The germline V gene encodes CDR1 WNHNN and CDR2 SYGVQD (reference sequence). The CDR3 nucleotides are TGCGCCAGCAGCGAGGGGGGGAAAGGGCGGAATGAGCAGTTCTTC. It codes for CASSEGGKGRNEQFF.

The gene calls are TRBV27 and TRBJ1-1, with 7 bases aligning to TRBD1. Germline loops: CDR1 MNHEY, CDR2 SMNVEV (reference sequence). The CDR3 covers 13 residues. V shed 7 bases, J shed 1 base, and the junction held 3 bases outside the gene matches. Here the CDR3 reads CASKRDRNTEAFF. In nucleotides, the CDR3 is TGTGCCAGCAAACGGGACAGGAACACTGAAGCTTTCTTT.

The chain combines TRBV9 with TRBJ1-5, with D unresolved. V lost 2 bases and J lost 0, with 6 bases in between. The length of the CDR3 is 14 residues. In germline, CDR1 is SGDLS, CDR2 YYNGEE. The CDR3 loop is CASSVTDSNQPQHF. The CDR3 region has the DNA TGTGCCAGCAGCGTCACAGATAGCAATCAGCCCCAGCATTTT. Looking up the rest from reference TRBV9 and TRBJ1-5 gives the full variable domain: DSGVTQTPKHLITATGQRVTLRCSPRSGDLSVYWYQQSLDQGLQFLIQYYNGEERAKGNILERFSAQQFPDLHSELNLSSLELGDSALYFCASSVTDSNQPQHFGDGTRLSIL.

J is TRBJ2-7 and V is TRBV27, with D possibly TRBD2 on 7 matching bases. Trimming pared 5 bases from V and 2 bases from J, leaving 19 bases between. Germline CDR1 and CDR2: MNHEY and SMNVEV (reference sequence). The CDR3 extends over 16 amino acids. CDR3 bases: TGTGCCAGCAGTCCCGGCCGGGGGGCAAGTCCCTACGAGCAGTACGTC. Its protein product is CASSPGRGASPYEQYV.

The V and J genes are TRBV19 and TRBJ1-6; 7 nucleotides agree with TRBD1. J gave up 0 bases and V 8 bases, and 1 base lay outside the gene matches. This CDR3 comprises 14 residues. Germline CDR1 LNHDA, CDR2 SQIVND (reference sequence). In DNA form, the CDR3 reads TGTGCCAGTGGGGACAGCTCCTATAATTCACCCCTCCACTTT. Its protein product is CASGDSSYNSPLHF.

The CDR3 is CASRAAGTSGRALFF. The CDR3, as DNA: TGTGCCAGCAGAGCTGCCGGGACTAGCGGGAGGGCCCTGTTCTTC. The rearrangement links TRBV14 to TRBJ2-1, with TRBD2 matching over 16 bases. The CDR3 spans 15 residues. Germline V gives CDR1 SGHDN, CDR2 FVKESK. The V gene end was trimmed by 6 bases and the J gene end by 15 bases; junction bases not matched to a gene: 11.